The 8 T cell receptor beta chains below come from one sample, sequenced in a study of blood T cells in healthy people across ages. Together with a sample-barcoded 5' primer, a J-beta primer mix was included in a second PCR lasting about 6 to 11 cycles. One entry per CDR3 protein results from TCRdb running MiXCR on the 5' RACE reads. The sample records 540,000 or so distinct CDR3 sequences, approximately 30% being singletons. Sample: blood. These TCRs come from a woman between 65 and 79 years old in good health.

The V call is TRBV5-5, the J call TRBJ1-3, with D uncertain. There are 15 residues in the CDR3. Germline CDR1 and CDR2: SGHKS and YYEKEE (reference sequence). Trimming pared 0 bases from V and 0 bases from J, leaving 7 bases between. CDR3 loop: CASSLGRISGNTIYF. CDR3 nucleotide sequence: TGTGCCAGCAGCTTGGGACGGATCTCTGGAAACACCATATATTTT. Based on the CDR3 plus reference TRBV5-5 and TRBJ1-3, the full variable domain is DAGVTQSPTHLIKTRGQQVTLRCSPISGHKSVSWYQQVLGQGPQFIFQYYEKEERGRGNFPDRFSARQFPNYSSELNVNALLLGDSALYLCASSLGRISGNTIYFGEGSWLTVV.

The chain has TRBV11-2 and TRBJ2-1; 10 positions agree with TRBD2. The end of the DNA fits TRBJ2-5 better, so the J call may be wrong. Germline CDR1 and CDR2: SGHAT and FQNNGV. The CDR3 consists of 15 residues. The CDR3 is CASSLLAGAGETQYF. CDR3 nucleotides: TGTGCCAGCAGCTTACTAGCGGGGGCCGGAGAGACCCAGTACTTC.

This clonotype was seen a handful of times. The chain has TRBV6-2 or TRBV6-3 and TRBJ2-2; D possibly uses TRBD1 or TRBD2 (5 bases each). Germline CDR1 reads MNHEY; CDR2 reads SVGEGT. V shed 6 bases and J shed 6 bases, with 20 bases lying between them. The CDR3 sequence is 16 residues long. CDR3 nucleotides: TGTGCCAGCAGACGCACCGGGACCTCCGGCTCCGGGGAGCTGTTTTTT. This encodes CASRRTGTSGSGELFF.

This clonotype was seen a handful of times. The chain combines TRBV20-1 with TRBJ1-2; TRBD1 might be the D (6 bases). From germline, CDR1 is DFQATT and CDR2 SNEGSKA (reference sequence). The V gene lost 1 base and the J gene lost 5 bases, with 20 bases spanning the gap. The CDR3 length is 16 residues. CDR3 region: CSARVRSGRGIYGYTF. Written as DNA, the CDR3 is TGCAGTGCTAGAGTGAGGTCCGGCAGGGGAATTTATGGCTACACCTTC.

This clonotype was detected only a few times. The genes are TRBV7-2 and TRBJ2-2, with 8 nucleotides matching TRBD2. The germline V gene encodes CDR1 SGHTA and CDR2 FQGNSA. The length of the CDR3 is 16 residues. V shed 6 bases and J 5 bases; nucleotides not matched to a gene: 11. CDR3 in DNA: TGTGCCAGCAGGGAGCCGGGACTAGGCAGTACCGGGGAGCTGTTTTTT. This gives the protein CASREPGLGSTGELFF.

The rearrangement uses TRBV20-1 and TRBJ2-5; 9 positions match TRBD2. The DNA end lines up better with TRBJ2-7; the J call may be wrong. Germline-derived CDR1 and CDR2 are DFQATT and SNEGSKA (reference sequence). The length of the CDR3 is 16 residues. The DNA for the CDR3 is TGCAGTGCTAGAGATCCCCTAGCGGGGTCCTCCTACGAGCAGTACTTC. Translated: CSARDPLAGSSYEQYF.

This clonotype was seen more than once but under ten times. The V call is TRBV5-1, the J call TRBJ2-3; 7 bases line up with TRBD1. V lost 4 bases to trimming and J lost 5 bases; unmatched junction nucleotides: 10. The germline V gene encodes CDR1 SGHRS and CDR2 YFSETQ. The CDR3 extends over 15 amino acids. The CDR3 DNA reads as TGCGCCAGCAGCAGAACAGGGGTTTTGATAGATACGCAGTATTTT. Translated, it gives CASSRTGVLIDTQYF.

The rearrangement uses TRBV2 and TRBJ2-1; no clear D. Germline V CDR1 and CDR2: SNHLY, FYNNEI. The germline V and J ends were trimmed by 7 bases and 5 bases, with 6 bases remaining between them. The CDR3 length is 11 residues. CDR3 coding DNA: TGTGCCAGCATCCGTAACAATGAGCAGTTCTTC. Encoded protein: CASIRNNEQFF. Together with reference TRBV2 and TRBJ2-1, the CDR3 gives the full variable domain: EPEVTQTPSHQVTQMGQEVILRCVPISNHLYFYWYRQILGQKVEFLVSFYNNEISEKSEIFDDQFSVERPDGSNFTLKIRSTKLEDSAMYFCASIRNNEQFFGPGTRLTVL.